Listed below are T cell receptor beta chains from one sample, sequenced in a study of Graves' ophthalmopathy and Graves' hyperthyroidism. TCRdb passed the multiplex PCR reads through MiXCR, listing each CDR3 protein once. The data show about 1.2 million distinct CDR3 sequences, 36% seen once. The material sequenced was peripheral blood or thyroid tissue (not recorded which). Receptor source: an adult man with Graves' hyperthyroidism. Each CDR3 is given with its conserved first and last residue. A D gene is named only where the DNA matches it firmly. The size entry is marked missing in some rows and otherwise reads once, few, many or a size class.

D gene	clone size	V gene	J gene	CDR3 protein	CDR3 DNA
TRBD2	.	TRBV7-9	TRBJ2-5	CASKQDGEGTQYF	TGTGCCAGCAAGCAGGATGGGGAGGGGACCCAGTACTTC
.	.	TRBV18	TRBJ1-1	CASSPSDMNTEAFF	TGTGCCAGCTCACCATCCGACATGAACACTGAAGCTTTCTTT
.	few	TRBV12-3/TRBV12-4	TRBJ2-7	CASSFWEPYEQYF	TGTGCCAGCAGTTTTTGGGAACCCTACGAGCAGTACTTC
.	many	TRBV14	TRBJ1-1	CASSPYGVRTEAFF	TGTGCCAGCAGCCCCTACGGGGTCCGCACTGAAGCTTTCTTT
.	.	TRBV7-9	TRBJ2-5	CASSLKWGIGRAQETQYF	TGTGCCAGCAGCCTCAAGTGGGGGATTGGTCGGGCCCAAGAGACCCAGTACTTC
.	.	TRBV25-1	TRBJ1-1	CASSELGGGSTEAFF	TGTGCCAGCAGTGAATTGGGTGGTGGTTCCACTGAAGCTTTCTTT
.	once	TRBV29-1	TRBJ2-5	CSLSHGVQETQYF	TGCAGCCTTTCCCACGGGGTCCAAGAGACCCAGTACTTC
.	many	TRBV7-6	TRBJ1-3	CASSPWAKGDGNTIYF	TGTGCCAGCAGCCCCTGGGCCAAGGGGGACGGAAACACCATATATTTT
.	.	TRBV7-3	TRBJ2-7	CASSFGGAGQYF	TGTGCCAGCAGCTTCGGGGGTGCGGGACAGTACTTC
.	many	TRBV9	TRBJ1-4	CASSVAPTLGTNEKLFF	TGTGCCAGCAGCGTAGCTCCTACGCTGGGAACTAATGAAAAACTGTTTTTT
.	many	TRBV5-1	TRBJ1-1	CASSFTQASDTEAFF	TGCGCCAGCAGCTTCACCCAGGCCAGCGACACTGAAGCTTTCTTT
.	many	TRBV6-5	TRBJ2-7	CASSYSTSSYEQYF	TGTGCCAGCAGTTACTCGACGAGCTCCTACGAGCAGTACTTC
.	.	TRBV29-1	TRBJ2-1	CSVEDHRNTYNEQFF	TGCAGCGTTGAAGATCACAGGAATACCTACAATGAGCAGTTCTTC
.	many	TRBV7-2	TRBJ2-2	CASSSHTGELFF	TGTGCCAGCAGCTCACACACCGGGGAGCTGTTTTTT
.	few	TRBV11-2	TRBJ2-7	CASSLGIRSTYEQYF	TGTGCCAGCAGCTTAGGAATCAGATCGACCTACGAGCAGTACTTC
TRBD1	few	TRBV10-3	TRBJ1-5	CAAQGLSNQPQHF	TGTGCCGCACAGGGGCTAAGCAATCAGCCCCAGCATTTT
TRBD2	many	TRBV12-3/TRBV12-4	TRBJ2-7	CASSPTSGKSYEQYF	TGTGCCAGCAGTCCGACTAGCGGGAAGTCCTACGAGCAGTACTTC
.	.	TRBV29-1	TRBJ2-1	CSDGNNEQFF	TGCAGCGACGGAAACAATGAGCAGTTCTTC
.	few	TRBV9	TRBJ2-2	CASSVQDGVTGELFF	TGTGCCAGCAGCGTCCAGGACGGGGTCACCGGGGAGCTGTTTTTT
.	few	TRBV10-3	TRBJ1-1	CAISEGPGTVNTEAFF	TGTGCCATCAGTGAAGGCCCCGGGACGGTGAACACTGAAGCTTTCTTT
.	.	TRBV9	TRBJ1-4	CASSVGTARLNEKLFF	TGTGCCAGCAGCGTAGGGACAGCCAGACTAAATGAAAAACTGTTTTTT
.	many	TRBV2	TRBJ2-7	CASSERGAPYEQYF	TGTGCCAGCAGTGAACGGGGGGCCCCCTACGAGCAGTACTTC
.	.	TRBV7-2	TRBJ1-2	CASSSPTGLNLGYTF	TGTGCCAGCAGCTCGCCAACAGGGCTAAACCTTGGCTACACCTTC
.	.	TRBV7-2	TRBJ2-5	CASSLRNQGSPQETQYF	TGTGCCAGCAGCTTAAGGAACCAGGGGTCCCCCCAAGAGACCCAGTACTTC
.	.	TRBV11-1	TRBJ1-3	CASSLGDNSGNTIYF	TGCGCCAGCAGCCTAGGGGACAACTCTGGAAACACCATATATTTT
.	few	TRBV10-3	TRBJ2-2	CASSYEISAVWAGELFF	TGTGCCAGCAGTTACGAGATATCCGCGGTCTGGGCCGGGGAGCTGTTTTTT
.	.	TRBV20-1	TRBJ2-5	CSARQGGYF	TGCAGTGCTAGACAGGGAGGGTACTTC
.	few	TRBV2	TRBJ2-7	CASKLNFLAYEQYF	TGTGCCAGCAAACTAAACTTCCTTGCCTACGAGCAGTACTTC
TRBD1	.	TRBV6-5	TRBJ1-5	CASSYSRGQYSNQPQHF	TGTGCCAGCAGTTACTCCCGGGGACAGTATAGCAATCAGCCCCAGCATTTT
.	.	TRBV19	TRBJ2-2	CASSAQRNTGELFF	TGTGCCAGTAGCGCTCAAAGAAACACCGGGGAGCTGTTTTTT
.	.	TRBV7-2	TRBJ1-3	CASSLLSASSQSSGNTIYF	TGTGCCAGCAGCTTATTAAGCGCGAGCAGTCAGAGCTCTGGAAACACCATATATTTT
.	.	TRBV11-2	TRBJ2-7	CASTRTSGAGYEQYF	TGTGCCAGCACCAGAACATCTGGGGCGGGATACGAGCAGTACTTC
.	.	TRBV20-1	TRBJ1-2	CSAGDGRGYGYTF	TGCAGTGCTGGAGATGGACGAGGATATGGCTACACCTTC
TRBD1	.	TRBV7-9	TRBJ1-5	CASSRIQGDQPQHF	TGTGCCAGCAGTCGAATACAGGGGGATCAGCCCCAGCATTTT
.	.	TRBV29-1	TRBJ2-3	CSVSNRIEASTDTQYF	TGCAGCGTCTCGAACCGTATCGAGGCTAGCACAGATACGCAGTATTTT
.	.	TRBV12-3/TRBV12-4	TRBJ2-7	CASSFRDTQYEQYF	TGTGCCAGCAGTTTTAGGGACACCCAATACGAGCAGTACTTC
.	.	TRBV19	TRBJ1-2	CASRGRRTEDYGYTF	TGTGCCAGTAGAGGGAGGCGAACGGAGGACTATGGCTACACCTTC